Below are 13 T cell receptor beta chains sequenced from a single sample in a study of blood T cell repertoires in COVID-19. Data came from immunoSEQ multiplex PCR; TCRdb stores just in-frame clones and leaves some out. Altogether fewer than 400,000 clones are present, around nine tenths being singletons, with the ten largest covering roughly 3.9%. Sequenced sample: PBMCs or T cells enriched from blood (not recorded which). The receptors come from a woman aged 25 to 39 who had been exposed to COVID-19.

The chain combines TRBV6-6 with TRBJ1-5, with unresolved D. Germline-derived CDR1 and CDR2 are MNHNY and SVGAGI (reference sequence). Trimming took 5 bases from V and 5 from J, leaving 16 bases between them. The length of the CDR3 is 15 residues. The CDR3 coding sequence is TGTGCCAGCAGTGGAATAAGCGGGCCAGATCAGCCCCAGCATTTT. Translation: CASSGISGPDQPQHF.

The chain uses TRBV7-8 and TRBJ2-7; maybe TRBD1 (5 bases). The V gene's germline CDR1 is SGHVS and CDR2 FQNEAQ. With 5 bases removed from V and 3 bases from J, the gap between germline ends came to 14 bases. CDR3 length: 14 residues. The chain's CDR3 is CASSRWQGYYEQYF. The DNA of the CDR3 is TGTGCCAGCAGCCGTTGGCAGGGCTACTACGAGCAGTACTTC.

The chain joins TRBV6-5 to TRBJ1-6; TRBD1 aligns across 8 bases. From germline, CDR1 is MNHEY and CDR2 SVGAGI. V lost 6 bases to trimming and J lost 8 bases; unmatched junction nucleotides: 6. The CDR3 contains 14 residues. The CDR3 bases are TGTGCCAGCAGCTCTCGGACAGGGTATTCACCCCTCCACTTT. It specifies CASSSRTGYSPLHF.

This clone has only one observation. The rearrangement joins TRBV20-1 to TRBJ2-5; 8 bases map to TRBD2. Unmatched junction bases numbered 12, after V lost 3 bases and J lost 3 bases. There are 16 residues in the CDR3. CDR1 and CDR2 (germline): DFQATT, SNEGSKA (reference sequence). This chain's CDR3 is CSASTRTSPLEETQYF. CDR3 bases: TGCAGTGCTAGTACCCGGACTAGCCCCTTAGAAGAGACCCAGTACTTC.

For the CDR3, the DNA is TGTGCCAGCTCTCCCATGGGACAGGGGACCTCACCCCAGGAAGCTTTCTTT. It yields the protein CASSPMGQGTSPQEAFF. The chain uses TRBV18 and TRBJ1-1; 10 bases match TRBD1. From germline, CDR1 is KGHSH and CDR2 LQKENI. The junction had 18 bases not matched to a gene; V was cut back by 6 bases and J by 8 bases. The CDR3 totals 17 residues.

The chain is built from TRBV19 and TRBJ2-1; TRBD2 matches 12 bases. J lost 0 bases, V lost 3 bases, and 3 bases had no gene match. Per germline, CDR1 LNHDA and CDR2 SQIVND (reference sequence). The CDR3 length is 17 residues. In DNA, the CDR3 is TGTGCCAGTAGTATCCCGACTAGCGGGGGCTCCTACAATGAGCAGTTCTTC. Protein product: CASSIPTSGGSYNEQFF.

J is TRBJ1-2 and V is TRBV3-1 (or the pseudogene TRBV3-2); 7 bases align to TRBD1. Losses at the gene ends were 4 bases for V and 7 bases for J; bases not matched to a gene: 9. The CDR3 has 14 amino acids. Germline V CDR1 and CDR2: LGHDT, YNNKEL (reference sequence). CDR3 coding DNA: TGTGCCAGCAGCCTTACAGGGGCCCTCGGTGGCTACACCTTC. Amino acids: CASSLTGALGGYTF.

The V and J genes are TRBV6-7 and TRBJ1-5; no definite D call. TRBV6-7 is an open reading frame, and its role is uncertain. Trimming removed 0 bases at V and 2 bases at J, with 8 bases between. This CDR3 contains 15 residues. The CDR3 DNA is TGTGCCAGCAGTTACTCGAACTTTGGCAATCAGCCCCAGCATTTT. Amino acids: CASSYSNFGNQPQHF.

The chain uses TRBV2 and TRBJ2-3, with 10 bases aligning to TRBD2. The germline CDR1 and CDR2 sequences are SNHLY and FYNNEI. J gave up 0 bases and V 6 bases, and 3 bases lay outside the gene matches. This CDR3 is built from 15 residues. As DNA, the CDR3 is TGTGCCAGCAGGAAGCGGGGGGGTAGCACAGATACGCAGTATTTT. Its translation: CASRKRGGSTDTQYF.

The rearrangement uses TRBV5-1 and TRBJ2-3; D is unresolved. Germline V gene sequence: CDR1 SGHRS, CDR2 YFSETQ. The CDR3 consists of 13 residues. The V gene lost 0 bases and the J gene lost 5 bases, with 7 bases spanning the gap. The CDR3 spells CASSLAAVDTQYF. The CDR3 DNA is TGCGCCAGCAGCTTGGCCGCGGTAGATACGCAGTATTTT.

The chain couples TRBV2 to TRBJ1-2, with D unresolved. This CDR3 comprises 13 residues. The germline gives CDR1 SNHLY, CDR2 FYNNEI. Trimming removed 0 bases from V and 2 bases from J, with 4 bases in between. CDR3 DNA sequence: TGTGCCAGCAGTGAAGCAGAGAACTATGGCTACACCTTC. Its protein product is CASSEAENYGYTF. The full variable domain, its missing parts supplied by reference TRBV2 and TRBJ1-2, is EPEVTQTPSHQVTQMGQEVILRCVPISNHLYFYWYRQILGQKVEFLVSFYNNEISEKSEIFDDQFSVERPDGSNFTLKIRSTKLEDSAMYFCASSEAENYGYTFGSGTRLTVV.

The chain links TRBV6-6 to TRBJ2-1; D gene unclear. Trimming removed 5 bases from V and 9 bases from J, with 11 bases in between. CDR1 is MNHNY and CDR2 is SVGAGI in the germline V gene (reference sequence). CDR3 length equals 12 residues. The CDR3 nucleotides are TGTGCCAGCAGTCCGTATTCCCTTGAGCAGTTCTTC. Residues: CASSPYSLEQFF.

V and J are TRBV9 and TRBJ2-3, with 12 nucleotides matching TRBD2. V lost 1 base and J lost 4; bases outside the gene matches: 10. Germline CDR1 SGDLS, CDR2 YYNGEE. The CDR3 has 18 residues. The CDR3 coding sequence is TGTGCCAGCAGCGTACGACCTAGCGGGGGGGCTTCGGCAGATACGCAGTATTTT. It is translated as CASSVRPSGGASADTQYF. Looking up the rest from reference TRBV9 and TRBJ2-3 gives the full variable domain: DSGVTQTPKHLITATGQRVTLRCSPRSGDLSVYWYQQSLDQGLQFLIQYYNGEERAKGNILERFSAQQFPDLHSELNLSSLELGDSALYFCASSVRPSGGASADTQYFGPGTRLTVL.